This T cell receptor beta chain stems from a study of cytomegalovirus exposure and HLA in healthy donors. Findings of the study overall: Cytomegalovirus association was assigned to approximately 180 TCR beta chains. In a later analysis, TCR association rates varied by HLA locus: DRB1 most, HLA-C fewest.

This CDR3 spans 17 amino acids. From germline, CDR1 is PRHDT and CDR2 FYEKMQ (reference sequence). Trimming took 5 bases from V and 2 from J; bases not matched to a gene: 13. About this clone: Its cognate antigen is unknown.

13 Jbeta primers and 60 Vbeta primers were used for the PCR. The protocol was immunoSEQ multiplex PCR, while the TCRdb copy is restricted to in-frame clones and leaves out a portion. The sample includes about 140,000 clones, around four fifths of them seen just once. The clonotype originates from a male donor in good health and CMV-seronegative. Sequenced material: PBMCs. The chain recombines TRBV13 with TRBJ2-7; 9 nucleotides line up with TRBD2. The DNA of the CDR3 is TGTGCCAGCAGCCCAGTAGGTACTAGCGGGCTTACCTACGAGCAGTACTTC. Amino acid sequence: CASSPVGTSGLTYEQYF.